Below, one T cell receptor beta chain is given with its context. The sample belongs to a study of control samples from healthy donors and cancer patients. Repertoires were generated with immunoSEQ multiplex PCR, while TCRdb's copy carries only in-frame clones and drops some. The sample lists roughly 370,000 clones; approximately 92% were seen once. Per the germline V gene, CDR1 is SGHRS and CDR2 is YFSETQ. This CDR3 is 16 amino acids long. Deletions cut 7 bases from V and 3 bases from J, with 23 bases between. Sequenced: PBMCs. The TCR originated in a man aged 40-49 years with head and neck cancer. The chain joins TRBV5-1 to TRBJ2-7; D might be TRBD1 (6 bases). The CDR3 nucleotides are TGCGCCAGCTCCACACAGGGTGGGTCACCTGGCTACGAGCAGTACTTC. This sequence encodes CASSTQGGSPGYEQYF. The variable domain in full, completed from reference TRBV5-1 and TRBJ2-7, reads KAGVTQTPRYLIKTRGQQVTLSCSPISGHRSVSWYQQTPGQGLQFLFEYFSETQRNKGNFPGRFSGRQFSNSRSEMNVSTLELGDSALYLCASSTQGGSPGYEQYFGPGTRLTVT.